This T cell receptor (beta chain) was recorded in a study of brain T cells in children with intractable seizures. CDR1 and CDR2 from the germline V gene are ENHRY and SYGVKD. The CDR3 totals 13 residues. The V end lost 7 bases, the J end lost 0 bases, and 7 bases lay between the germline ends. Here immunoSEQ multiplex PCR was the method, and the copy in TCRdb shows in-frame clones only, minus some. The sample has about 80,000 clones, around nine tenths seen once; the top ten hold around 24%. This TCR was sampled from a girl aged 2-10 years with Rasmussen encephalitis and intractable seizures. This chain connects TRBV10-3 to TRBJ1-3; D not resolved. This specimen was peripheral blood, taken at surgery. The CDR3: CAIKPYSGNTIYF. CDR3 coding DNA: TGTGCCATCAAACCGTACTCTGGAAACACCATATATTTT.